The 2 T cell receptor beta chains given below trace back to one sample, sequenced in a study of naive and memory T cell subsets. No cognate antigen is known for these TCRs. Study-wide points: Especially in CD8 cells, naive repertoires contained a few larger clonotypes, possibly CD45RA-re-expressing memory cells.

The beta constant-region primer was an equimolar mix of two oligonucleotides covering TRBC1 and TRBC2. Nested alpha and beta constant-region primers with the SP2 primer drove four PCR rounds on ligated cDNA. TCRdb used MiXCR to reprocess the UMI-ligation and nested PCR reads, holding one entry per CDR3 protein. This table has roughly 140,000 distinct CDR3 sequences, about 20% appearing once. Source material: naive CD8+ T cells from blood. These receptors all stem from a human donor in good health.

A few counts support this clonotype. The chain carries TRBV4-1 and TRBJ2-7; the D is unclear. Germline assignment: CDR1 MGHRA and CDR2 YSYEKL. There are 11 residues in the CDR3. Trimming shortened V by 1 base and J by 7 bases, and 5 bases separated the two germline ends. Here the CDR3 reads CASSQGIEQYF. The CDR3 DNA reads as TGCGCCAGCAGCCAAGGAATTGAGCAGTACTTC.

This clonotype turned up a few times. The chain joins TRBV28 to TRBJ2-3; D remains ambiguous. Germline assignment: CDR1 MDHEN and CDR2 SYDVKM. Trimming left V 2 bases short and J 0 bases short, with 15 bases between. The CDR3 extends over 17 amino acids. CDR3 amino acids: CASSLAAPGSSTDTQYF. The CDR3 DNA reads TGTGCCAGCAGTTTAGCTGCCCCCGGGTCTAGCACAGATACGCAGTATTTT.